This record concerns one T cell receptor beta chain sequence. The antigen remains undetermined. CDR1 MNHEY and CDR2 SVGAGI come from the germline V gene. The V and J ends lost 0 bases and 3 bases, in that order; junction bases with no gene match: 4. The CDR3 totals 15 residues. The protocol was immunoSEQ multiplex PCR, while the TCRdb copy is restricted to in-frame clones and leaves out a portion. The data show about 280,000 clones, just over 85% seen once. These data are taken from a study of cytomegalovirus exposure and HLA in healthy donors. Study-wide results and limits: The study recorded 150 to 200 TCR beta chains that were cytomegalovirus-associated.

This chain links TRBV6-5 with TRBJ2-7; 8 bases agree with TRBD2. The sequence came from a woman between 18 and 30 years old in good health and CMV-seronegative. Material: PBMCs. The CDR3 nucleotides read TGTGCCAGCAGTTACTCCACTAGCGGAGACTACGAGCAGTACTTC. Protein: CASSYSTSGDYEQYF.